Listed below are T cell receptor beta chains from one sample, sequenced in a study of shared clonotypes between healthy human individuals. The method was immunoSEQ multiplex PCR; TCRdb's version includes in-frame clones alone and lacks a portion of them. The repertoire has roughly 1,100,000 clones, approximately 72% of them found once; the top ten carry 1.4% to 1.5%. The sequenced sample was memory CD4+ T cells sorted from blood. The receptors were sampled from a man between 18 and 35 years old in good health. Both conserved end residues are part of each CDR3. The D gene is left open where the match is weak. The size of a clone is reported for some rows only, either as once, few or many, or as a class for expanded clones.

D	size	V	J	DNA	CDR3
.	few	TRBV14	TRBJ1-1	TGTGCCAGCAGCCATCTGGGCAGTCACACTGAAGCTTTCTTT	CASSHLGSHTEAFF
.	.	TRBV7-6	TRBJ2-7	TGTGCCAGCAGCTTAGACAAAACCTACGAGCAGTACTTC	CASSLDKTYEQYF
TRBD1	few	TRBV6-6	TRBJ1-2	TGTGCCAGCAGTCCGACAGGGAATGGCTACACCTTC	CASSPTGNGYTF
TRBD1	.	TRBV7-2	TRBJ1-2	TGTGCCAGCAGCTTTGAGGGGGCGCCCGGCTATGGCTACACCTTC	CASSFEGAPGYGYTF
.	.	TRBV10-2	TRBJ1-2	TGCGCCAGCAGTGAAAGGGCAGGGCTCAGCTATGGCTACACCTTC	CASSERAGLSYGYTF
.	.	TRBV2	TRBJ1-2	TGTGCCAGCAGTGAAAAAGAAGGGTATGGCTACACCTTC	CASSEKEGYGYTF
.	.	TRBV5-1	TRBJ1-2	TGCGCCAGCAGCTCGCCAGGTGTGGAACATGGCTACACCTTC	CASSSPGVEHGYTF
.	.	TRBV7-9	TRBJ1-1	TGTGCCAGCATGTCAGAGGTGAACACTGAAGCTTTCTTT	CASMSEVNTEAFF
.	.	TRBV18	TRBJ1-4	TGTGCCAGCTCAGGTGGGAAAGAAAAACTGTTTTTT	CASSGGKEKLFF
.	once	TRBV6-1	TRBJ1-5	TGTGCCAGCAGTACGACCAGGATCAATCAGCCCCAGCATTTT	CASSTTRINQPQHF
.	.	TRBV6-1	TRBJ1-6	TGTGCCAGCAGTGAACTAGGAGGAAATTCACCCCTCCACTTT	CASSELGGNSPLHF
.	once	TRBV4-1	TRBJ2-1	TGCGCCAGCAGCCAAGCAGTGACCCAATTCAATGAGCAGTTCTTC	CASSQAVTQFNEQFF
.	.	TRBV7-2	TRBJ1-6	TGTGCCAGCAGCTTATTAGATAATTCACCCCTCCACTTT	CASSLLDNSPLHF
.	.	TRBV2	TRBJ1-5	TGTGCCAGCAGTACTACATCTGACCAGCCCCAGCATTTT	CASSTTSDQPQHF
TRBD2	few	TRBV10-1	TRBJ2-4	TGCGCCAACCATTTACTAGCGGCGAAAAACATTCAGTACTTC	CANHLLAAKNIQYF
.	.	TRBV28	TRBJ1-2	TGTGCCAGCAGTTACGGGATCCATGGCTACACCTTC	CASSYGIHGYTF
TRBD2	.	TRBV7-8	TRBJ2-7	TGTGCCAGCAGCCAAGGAGCGGGGGGGGACGAGCAGTACTTC	CASSQGAGGDEQYF
.	once	TRBV2	TRBJ1-1	TGTGCCAGCAGGGGGGCCCAGGCCACTGAAGCTTTCTTT	CASRGAQATEAFF
TRBD1	.	TRBV19	TRBJ2-3	TGTGCCACTACGGGACAGGGAATTAGAACAGATACGCAGTATTTT	CATTGQGIRTDTQYF
.	.	TRBV7-7	TRBJ1-3	TGTGCTAGCAGCTTCCCGAGGTCGGACGGAAACACCATATATTTT	CASSFPRSDGNTIYF
.	few	TRBV5-1	TRBJ1-5	TGCGCCAGCAGCTTGGGGGGAGGCAATCAGCCCCAGCATTTT	CASSLGGGNQPQHF
TRBD1	.	TRBV5-4	TRBJ1-2	TGTGCCAGCAGCAACCCAGACAGGGATGCTAGCTATGGCTACACCTTC	CASSNPDRDASYGYTF
.	.	TRBV2	TRBJ2-7	TGTGCCAACTCACAGGAAGCAGGCTACGAGCAGTACTTC	CANSQEAGYEQYF
TRBD1	.	TRBV11-2	TRBJ1-4	TGTGCCAGCAGCTACGGACAGGGGAACGAAAAACTGTTTTTT	CASSYGQGNEKLFF
TRBD1	.	TRBV6-5	TRBJ2-7	TGTGCCAGCACCCCGGGACAGGGCTCCTACGAGCAGTACTTC	CASTPGQGSYEQYF
TRBD2	.	TRBV27	TRBJ2-5	TGTGCCAGCAGTGGGGAGACTCGATTAGCGGGATTCCAAGAGACCCAGTACTTC	CASSGETRLAGFQETQYF
.	many	TRBV7-9	TRBJ2-5	TGTGCCAGCAGCTTAGCGTACGCGATACAAGAGACCCAGTACTTC	CASSLAYAIQETQYF
.	once	TRBV6-6	TRBJ2-7	TGTGCCAGCAGTAACCAAGGGACGGGCTCCTACGAGCAGTACTTC	CASSNQGTGSYEQYF
.	once	TRBV10-3	TRBJ2-6	TGTGCCATCAGCGGGACCTTCTCTGGGGCCAACGTCCTGACTTTC	CAISGTFSGANVLTF
TRBD1	.	TRBV6-5	TRBJ1-6	TGTGCCAGCAGTTACGGGGGACAGGGCAATACCCCCCTCCACTTT	CASSYGGQGNTPLHF
.	.	TRBV7-2	TRBJ2-6	TGTGCCAGCAGCTCGCGGTGGGGGGCCAACGTCCTGACTTTC	CASSSRWGANVLTF
.	.	TRBV7-2	TRBJ2-3	TGTGCCAGCAGCTTAGCGACTGGTTCCGATACGCAGTATTTT	CASSLATGSDTQYF
.	many	TRBV7-8	TRBJ2-7	TGTGCCAGCAGCTTAGCGGGGGGCTACGAGCAGTACTTC	CASSLAGGYEQYF
.	.	TRBV18	TRBJ1-5	TGTGCCAGCTCCGACAGCTATAGCAATCAGCCCCAGCATTTT	CASSDSYSNQPQHF
.	once	TRBV19	TRBJ1-4	TGTGCCAGTACCACAGGGTATGGTACTAATGAAAAACTGTTTTTT	CASTTGYGTNEKLFF
.	.	TRBV7-9	TRBJ1-6	TGTGCCAGCAGCCCGAACAGGGATTTGTTTTCACCCCTCCACTTT	CASSPNRDLFSPLHF
TRBD1	.	TRBV19	TRBJ1-5	TGTGCCAGTAGTTGGGGGACAGAACTAAATCAGCCCCAGCATTTT	CASSWGTELNQPQHF
TRBD2	.	TRBV30	TRBJ2-7	TGTGCCTGGAGCGCAGGACTAGCGGGAGACTACGAGCAGTACTTC	CAWSAGLAGDYEQYF
.	few	TRBV10-1	TRBJ2-3	TGCGCCAGCAGTGGGGGTGTTGCAGATACGCAGTATTTT	CASSGGVADTQYF
.	once	TRBV30	TRBJ1-2	TGTGCCTGGAGTGTACTCAGAGGGAGGTATGGCTACACCTTC	CAWSVLRGRYGYTF
.	.	TRBV5-1	TRBJ2-5	TGCGCCAGCAGCTTACCAGATAAGAAAGAGACCCAGTACTTC	CASSLPDKKETQYF
TRBD2	.	TRBV7-6	TRBJ2-5	TGTGCCAGCAGCCGAGCGCCTAGCGGGGGTGTGACCCAGTACTTC	CASSRAPSGGVTQYF
.	few	TRBV6-5	TRBJ1-5	TGTGCCAGCAGTCAGGGTGGAGGACAGCCCCAGCATTTT	CASSQGGGQPQHF
.	.	TRBV5-4	TRBJ1-1	TGTGCCAGCAGCTCCCGGGACCGAGGGAGGTTTGAAGCTTTCTTT	CASSSRDRGRFEAFF
.	.	TRBV2	TRBJ2-1	TGTGCCAGCAGTGTCCGAGGAACCACCTACAATGAGCAGTTCTTC	CASSVRGTTYNEQFF
.	many	TRBV5-1	TRBJ1-4	TGCGCCAGCAGCGAACGGGGGGAAAAACTGTTTTTT	CASSERGEKLFF
.	.	TRBV6-1	TRBJ2-2	TGTGCCAGCAGGGTGGAGGGGGCCAACACCGGGGAGCTGTTTTTT	CASRVEGANTGELFF
.	.	TRBV7-2	TRBJ2-1	TGTGCCAGCAGCCTAACAGGAGTTCCCTGGGATGAGCAGTTCTTC	CASSLTGVPWDEQFF
.	few	TRBV7-2	TRBJ2-5	TGTGCCAGCAGCTTAGGGTACAGCCAAGAGACCCAGTACTTC	CASSLGYSQETQYF
.	.	TRBV6-5	TRBJ1-5	TGTGCCAGCAGTTGGGGGATTGATCAGCCCCAGCATTTT	CASSWGIDQPQHF
.	.	TRBV19	TRBJ1-1	TGTGCCAGTAGTAAATTTGGGACACTGAACACTGAAGCTTTCTTT	CASSKFGTLNTEAFF
.	.	TRBV19	TRBJ1-5	TGTGCCAGTAGTAAACATGGTAGCAATCAGCCCCAGCATTTT	CASSKHGSNQPQHF
.	.	TRBV7-8	TRBJ1-5	TGTGCCAGCAGCCCACAAGACAGCGGACAGCTTTATAGCAATCAGCCCCAGCATTTT	CASSPQDSGQLYSNQPQHF
.	.	TRBV6-6	TRBJ2-7	TGTGCCAGCAGTTACACCTCATCTAGGACAAAGCCCCAGTCGTTC	CASSYTSSRTKPQSF
TRBD1	.	TRBV11-1	TRBJ1-1	TGTGCCAGCAGCTTGGTTCTCGAGACAGGGGACACTGAAGCTTTCTTT	CASSLVLETGDTEAFF
.	once	TRBV7-9	TRBJ1-2	TGTGCCAGCAGGGCCATCTTCTATGGCTACACCTTC	CASRAIFYGYTF
TRBD1	few	TRBV6-5	TRBJ1-2	TGTGCCAGCAGCCGCGGACAGGGCAATGGCTACACCTTC	CASSRGQGNGYTF
.	.	TRBV5-6	TRBJ1-2	TGTGCCAGCAGCTTGGGTGGCGGGGGCCCATATGGCTACACCTTC	CASSLGGGGPYGYTF